Listed below are T cell receptor beta chains from one sample, sequenced in a study of shared clonotypes between healthy human individuals. Profiled with immunoSEQ multiplex PCR; TCRdb holds only in-frame clones, not every one. The repertoire holds 2 million to 2.5 million clones, with roughly 90% as singletons. The sample comprised naive CD4+ T cells from PBMCs. These receptors all come from a man between 18 and 29 years old in good health. Some clones in this sample may be carry-over from other donors' samples. Both conserved end residues are part of each CDR3. The D gene is left open where the match is weak. Clone size is shown for a subset of rows, as once, few, many or a class of expanded clone.

D: .; V: TRBV19; J: TRBJ1-5; size: .; CDR3: CASSRRGPQPQHF; DNA: TGTGCCAGTAGTCGGAGGGGACCTCAGCCCCAGCATTTT
D: .; V: TRBV10-3; J: TRBJ2-3; size: .; CDR3: CAIRKAAVSDSTDTQYF; DNA: TGTGCCATCAGAAAGGCGGCGGTCTCCGATAGCACAGATACGCAGTATTTT
D: TRBD2; V: TRBV10-2; J: TRBJ2-1; size: .; CDR3: CASSLLASSYNEQFF; DNA: TGCGCCAGCAGCCTACTAGCGAGCTCCTACAATGAGCAGTTCTTC
D: .; V: TRBV28; J: TRBJ1-4; size: .; CDR3: CASGYTGSGEKLFF; DNA: TGTGCCAGCGGGTACACAGGGAGTGGAGAAAAACTGTTTTTT
D: .; V: TRBV5-4; J: TRBJ2-7; size: .; CDR3: CASSPPVGQVVGEQYF; DNA: TGTGCCAGCAGCCCCCCGGTGGGGCAGGTAGTGGGCGAGCAGTACTTC
D: TRBD2; V: TRBV19; J: TRBJ2-1; size: .; CDR3: CASTMRGLAAINEQFF; DNA: TGTGCCAGTACCATGAGGGGACTAGCGGCGATCAATGAGCAGTTCTTC
D: .; V: TRBV7-9; J: TRBJ2-7; size: .; CDR3: CASSLSVSGSEQYF; DNA: TGTGCCAGCAGCTTATCGGTGTCGGGCTCCGAGCAGTACTTC
D: TRBD1; V: TRBV9; J: TRBJ2-5; size: once; CDR3: CASSTWDRQETQYF; DNA: TGTGCCAGCAGCACTTGGGACAGACAAGAGACCCAGTACTTC
D: .; V: TRBV4-1; J: TRBJ2-7; size: .; CDR3: CASSQDPATPSYEQYF; DNA: TGCGCCAGCAGCCAAGACCCCGCAACCCCCTCCTACGAGCAGTACTTC
D: TRBD2; V: TRBV4-3; J: TRBJ2-1; size: .; CDR3: CASTFPSGSPNNEQFF; DNA: TGCGCCAGCACCTTCCCTAGCGGGAGTCCCAACAATGAGCAGTTCTTC